This T cell receptor beta chain is from a study of shared clonotypes between healthy human individuals. Only in-frame clones appear in the TCRdb table, and some are missing; sequencing was by immunoSEQ multiplex PCR. Altogether roughly 380,000 clones are present, just over 95% being singletons, with the ten largest covering about 0.32%. Comment on this clone: Antigen: not known.

Every donor was a Caucasian adult from Nashville, Tennessee. The junction had 6 bases not matched to a gene; V was cut back by 3 bases and J by 2 bases. From germline, CDR1 is KGHSY and CDR2 FQNENV. The CDR3 runs 16 residues. The study, taken as a whole, reports: Large sequencing depth failed to make sorted-subset sequencing complete, rarefaction showed. Clonotype sharing levels among donors were expected to vary with sequencing depth.

The material sequenced was memory CD8+ T cells sorted from blood. Subset indicated: CD45RO+ cells pooled with CCR7-negative TemRA cells. The source of this sequence is a man aged 25 to 45 in good health. V gene TRBV16 combines with J gene TRBJ2-7; 11 nucleotides agree with TRBD1. CDR3 residues: CASSHVPGQGAYEQYF. The CDR3 DNA follows: TGTGCCAGCAGCCATGTACCGGGACAGGGGGCCTACGAGCAGTACTTC.